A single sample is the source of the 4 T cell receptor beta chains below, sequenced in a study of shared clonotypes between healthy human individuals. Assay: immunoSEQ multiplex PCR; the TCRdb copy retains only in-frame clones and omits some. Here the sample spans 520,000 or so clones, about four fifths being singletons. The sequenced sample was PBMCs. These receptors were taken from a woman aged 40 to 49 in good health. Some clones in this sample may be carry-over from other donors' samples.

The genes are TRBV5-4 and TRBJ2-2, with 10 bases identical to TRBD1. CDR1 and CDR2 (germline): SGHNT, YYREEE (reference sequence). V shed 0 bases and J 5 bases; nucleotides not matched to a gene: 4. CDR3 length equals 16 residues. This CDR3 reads CASSLGGQGDTGELFF. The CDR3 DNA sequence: TGTGCCAGCAGCTTGGGTGGACAGGGGGATACCGGGGAGCTGTTTTTT.

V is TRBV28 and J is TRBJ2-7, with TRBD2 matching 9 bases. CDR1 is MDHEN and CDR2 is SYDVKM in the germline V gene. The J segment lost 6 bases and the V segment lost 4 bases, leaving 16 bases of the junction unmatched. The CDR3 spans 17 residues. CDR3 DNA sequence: TGTGCCAGCAGTTCCCCCGCCGGGACTAGCCCCCATCGCGAGCAGTACTTC. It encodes CASSSPAGTSPHREQYF.

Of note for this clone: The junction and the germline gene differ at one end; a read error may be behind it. CDR3 loop: CASSSDPGESSEQYF. The CDR3 bases are TGTGCCAGCAGCTCAGACCCCGGGGAGTCCTCCGAGCAGTACTTC. The chain combines TRBV11-2 with TRBJ2-7, with D maybe TRBD2 (5 bases). The CDR3 is 15 residues long. Looked up from germline, CDR1 is SGHAT and CDR2 is FQNNGV.

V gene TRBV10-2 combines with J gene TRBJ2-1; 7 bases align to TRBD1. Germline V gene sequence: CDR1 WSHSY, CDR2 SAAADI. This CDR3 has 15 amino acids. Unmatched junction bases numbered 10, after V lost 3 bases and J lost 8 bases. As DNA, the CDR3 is TGCGCCAGCAGTGACCCAACGACAGGGCGGCATGAGCAGTTCTTC. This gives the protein CASSDPTTGRHEQFF.